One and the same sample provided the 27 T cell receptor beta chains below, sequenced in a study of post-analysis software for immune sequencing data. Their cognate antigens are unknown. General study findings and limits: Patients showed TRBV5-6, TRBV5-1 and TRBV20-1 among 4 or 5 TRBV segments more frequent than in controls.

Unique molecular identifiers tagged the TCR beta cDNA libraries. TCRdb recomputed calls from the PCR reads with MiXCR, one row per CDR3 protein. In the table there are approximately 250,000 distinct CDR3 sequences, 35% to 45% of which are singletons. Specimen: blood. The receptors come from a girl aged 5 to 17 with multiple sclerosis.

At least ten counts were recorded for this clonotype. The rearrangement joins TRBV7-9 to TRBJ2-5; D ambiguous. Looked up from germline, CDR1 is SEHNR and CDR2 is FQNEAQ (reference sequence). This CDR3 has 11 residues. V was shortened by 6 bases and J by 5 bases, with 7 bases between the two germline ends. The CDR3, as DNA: TGTGCCAGCAGTCCCGCGGAGACCCAGTACTTC. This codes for CASSPAETQYF. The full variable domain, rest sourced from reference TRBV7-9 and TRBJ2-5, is DTGVSQNPRHKITKRGQNVTFRCDPISEHNRLYWYRQTLGQGPEFLTYFQNEAQLEKSRLLSDRFSAERPKGSFSTLEIQRTEQGDSAMYLCASSPAETQYFGPGTRLLVL.

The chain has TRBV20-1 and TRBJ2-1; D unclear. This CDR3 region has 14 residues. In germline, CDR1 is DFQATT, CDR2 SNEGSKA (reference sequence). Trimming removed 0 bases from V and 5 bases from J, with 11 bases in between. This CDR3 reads CSARELGRDNEQFF. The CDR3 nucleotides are TGCAGTGCTAGAGAGCTCGGTAGAGACAATGAGCAGTTCTTC.

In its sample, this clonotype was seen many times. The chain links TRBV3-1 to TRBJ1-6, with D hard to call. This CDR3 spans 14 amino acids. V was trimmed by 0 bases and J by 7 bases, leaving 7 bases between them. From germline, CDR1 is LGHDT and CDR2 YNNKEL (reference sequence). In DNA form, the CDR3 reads TGTGCCAGCAGCCAAGATAGCCCGAATTCACCCCTCCACTTT. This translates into CASSQDSPNSPLHF.

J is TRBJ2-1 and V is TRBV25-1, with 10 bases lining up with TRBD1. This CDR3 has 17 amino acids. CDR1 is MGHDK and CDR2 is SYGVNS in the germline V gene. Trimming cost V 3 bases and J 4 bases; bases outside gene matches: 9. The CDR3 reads CASSDPPGQGVYNEQFF. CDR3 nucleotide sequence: TGTGCCAGCAGTGACCCCCCCGGACAGGGGGTATACAATGAGCAGTTCTTC.

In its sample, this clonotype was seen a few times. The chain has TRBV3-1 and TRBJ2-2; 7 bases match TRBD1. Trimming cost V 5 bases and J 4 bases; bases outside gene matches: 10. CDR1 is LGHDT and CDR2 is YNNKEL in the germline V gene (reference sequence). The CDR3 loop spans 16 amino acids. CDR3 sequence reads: CASSVDRAVGTGELFF. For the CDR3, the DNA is TGTGCCAGCAGCGTCGACAGGGCAGTTGGCACCGGGGAGCTGTTTTTT.

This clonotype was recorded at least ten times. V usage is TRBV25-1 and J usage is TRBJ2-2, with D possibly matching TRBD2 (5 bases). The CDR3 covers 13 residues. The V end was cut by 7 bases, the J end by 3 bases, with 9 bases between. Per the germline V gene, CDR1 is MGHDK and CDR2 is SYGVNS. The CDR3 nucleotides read TGTGCCAGCACTCTGAGGGACACCGGGGAGCTGTTTTTT. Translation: CASTLRDTGELFF.

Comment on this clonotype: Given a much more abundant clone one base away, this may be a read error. The CDR3 DNA follows: TGTGCCAACAGCTTATTTGTCCAGCGGGGGGGCCGAGAGCAGTTCTTC. Protein sequence: CANSLFVQRGGREQFF. The chain has TRBV11-2 and TRBJ2-1; 10 bases align to TRBD2. CDR3 length equals 16 residues. The germline V gene has CDR1 SGHAT and CDR2 FQNNGV.

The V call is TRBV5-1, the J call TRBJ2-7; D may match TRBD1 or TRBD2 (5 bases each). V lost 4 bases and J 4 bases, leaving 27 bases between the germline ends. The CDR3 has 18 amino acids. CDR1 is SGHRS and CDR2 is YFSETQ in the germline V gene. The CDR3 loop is CASSPPMTAGTRVYEQYF. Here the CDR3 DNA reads TGCGCCAGCAGCCCCCCGATGACGGCAGGGACGAGGGTTTACGAGCAGTACTTC.

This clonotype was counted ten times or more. The DNA for the CDR3 is TGCAGTGCTAGAGATCGACTAGCGGGAGGGCCATTTTGGGATACGCAGTATTTT. It codes for CSARDRLAGGPFWDTQYF. This chain uses TRBV20-1 with TRBJ2-3, with TRBD2 matching over 14 bases. This CDR3 is built from 18 residues. V shed 0 bases, J shed 6 bases, and the junction held 11 bases outside the gene matches. The V gene's germline CDR1 is DFQATT and CDR2 SNEGSKA (reference sequence).

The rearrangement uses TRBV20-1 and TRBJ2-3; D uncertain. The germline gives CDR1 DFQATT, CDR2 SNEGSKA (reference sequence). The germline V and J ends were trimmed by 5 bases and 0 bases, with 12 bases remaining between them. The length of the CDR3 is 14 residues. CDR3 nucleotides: TGCAGTGCTCCGACTCACCCTAGCACAGATACGCAGTATTTT. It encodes CSAPTHPSTDTQYF.

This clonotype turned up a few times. CDR3 sequence reads: CASSSKGRPGQFF. In DNA form, the CDR3 reads TGTGCCAGCAGCTCGAAGGGACGGCCCGGCCAGTTCTTC. The V call is TRBV11-2, the J call TRBJ2-1; either TRBD1 or TRBD2 may fit D (5 bases each). Trimming shortened V by 4 bases and J by 13 bases, and 17 bases separated the two germline ends. The CDR3 runs to 13 residues. Germline V gives CDR1 SGHAT, CDR2 FQNNGV.

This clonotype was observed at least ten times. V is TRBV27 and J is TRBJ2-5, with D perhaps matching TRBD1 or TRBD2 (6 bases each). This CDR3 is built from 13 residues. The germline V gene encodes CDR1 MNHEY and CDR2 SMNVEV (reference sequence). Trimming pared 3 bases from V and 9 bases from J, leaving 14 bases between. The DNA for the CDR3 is TGTGCCAGCAGTTTCAGCGGACGGGGGCCCCAGTACTTC. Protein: CASSFSGRGPQYF.

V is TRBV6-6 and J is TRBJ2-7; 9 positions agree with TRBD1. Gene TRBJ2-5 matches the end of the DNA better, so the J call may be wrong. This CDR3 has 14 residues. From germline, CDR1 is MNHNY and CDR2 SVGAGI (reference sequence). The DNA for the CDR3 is TGTGCCAGCAGCGGGGACAGGGCTAAGGGGACCCAGTACTTC. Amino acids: CASSGDRAKGTQYF.

DNA for the CDR3: TGCGCCAGCAGCTTGACACAGGCCAGCACAGATACGCAGTATTTT. This sequence encodes CASSLTQASTDTQYF. The chain couples TRBV5-1 to TRBJ2-3, with D possibly matching TRBD1 (5 bases). V lost 1 base and J 0 bases, leaving 9 bases between the germline ends. Germline-derived CDR1 and CDR2 are SGHRS and YFSETQ. CDR3 size: 15 residues.

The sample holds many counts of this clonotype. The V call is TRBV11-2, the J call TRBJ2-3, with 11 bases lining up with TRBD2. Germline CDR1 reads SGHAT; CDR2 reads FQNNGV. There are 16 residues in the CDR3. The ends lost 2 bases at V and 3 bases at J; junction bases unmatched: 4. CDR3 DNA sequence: TGTGCCAGCAGCTTACGACTAGCGGGATTGACAGATACGCAGTATTTT. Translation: CASSLRLAGLTDTQYF.

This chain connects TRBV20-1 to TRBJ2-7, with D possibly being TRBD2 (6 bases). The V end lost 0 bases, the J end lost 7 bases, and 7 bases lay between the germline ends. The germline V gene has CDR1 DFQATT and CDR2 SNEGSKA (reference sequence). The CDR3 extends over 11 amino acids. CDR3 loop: CSARDAGEQYF. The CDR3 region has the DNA TGCAGTGCTAGAGATGCGGGGGAGCAGTACTTC.

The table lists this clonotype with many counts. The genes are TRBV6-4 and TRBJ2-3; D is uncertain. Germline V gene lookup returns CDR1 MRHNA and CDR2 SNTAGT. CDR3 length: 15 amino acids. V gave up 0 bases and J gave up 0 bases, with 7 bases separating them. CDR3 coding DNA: TGTGCCAGCAGTGACTCTGGCGGAAGCACAGATACGCAGTATTTT. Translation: CASSDSGGSTDTQYF.

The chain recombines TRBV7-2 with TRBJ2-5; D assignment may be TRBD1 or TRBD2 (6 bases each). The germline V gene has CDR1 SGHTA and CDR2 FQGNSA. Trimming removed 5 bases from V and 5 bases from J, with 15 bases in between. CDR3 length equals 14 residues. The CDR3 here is CASSPSRGGETQYF. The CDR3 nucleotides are TGTGCCAGCAGCCCTTCCAGAGGGGGGGAGACCCAGTACTTC.

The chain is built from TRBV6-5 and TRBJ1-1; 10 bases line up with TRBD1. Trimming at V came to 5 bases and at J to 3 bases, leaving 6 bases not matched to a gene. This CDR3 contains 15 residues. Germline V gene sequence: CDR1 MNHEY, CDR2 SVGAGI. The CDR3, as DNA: TGTGCCAGCAGTCCCCGACAGGGGGCGTACACTGAAGCTTTCTTT. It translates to CASSPRQGAYTEAFF.

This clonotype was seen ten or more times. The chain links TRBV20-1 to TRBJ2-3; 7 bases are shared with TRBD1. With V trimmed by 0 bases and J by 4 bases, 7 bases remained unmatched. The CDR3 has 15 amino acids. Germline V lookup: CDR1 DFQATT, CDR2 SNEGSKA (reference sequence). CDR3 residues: CSARDQGGAADTQYF. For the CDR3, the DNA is TGCAGTGCTAGAGATCAAGGGGGCGCAGCAGATACGCAGTATTTT.

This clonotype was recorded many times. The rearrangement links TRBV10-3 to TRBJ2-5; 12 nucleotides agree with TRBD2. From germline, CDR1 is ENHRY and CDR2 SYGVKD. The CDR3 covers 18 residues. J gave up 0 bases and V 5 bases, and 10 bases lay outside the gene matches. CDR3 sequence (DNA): TGTGCCATCAGTCATGAGGGACTAGCGGGCGGCTACCAAGAGACCCAGTACTTC. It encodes CAISHEGLAGGYQETQYF.

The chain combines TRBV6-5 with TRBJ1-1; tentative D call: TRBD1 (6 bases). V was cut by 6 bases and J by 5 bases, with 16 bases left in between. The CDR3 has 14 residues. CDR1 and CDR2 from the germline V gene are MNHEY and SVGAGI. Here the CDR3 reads CASSRQQGRTEAFF. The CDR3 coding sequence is TGTGCCAGCAGCCGTCAACAGGGTAGGACTGAAGCTTTCTTT.

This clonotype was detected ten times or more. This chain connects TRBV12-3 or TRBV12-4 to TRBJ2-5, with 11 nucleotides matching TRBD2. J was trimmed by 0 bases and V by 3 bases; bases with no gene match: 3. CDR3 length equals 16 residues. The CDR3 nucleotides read TGTGCCAGCAGTTTGGGACTAGCGGTGTACCAAGAGACCCAGTACTTC. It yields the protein CASSLGLAVYQETQYF.

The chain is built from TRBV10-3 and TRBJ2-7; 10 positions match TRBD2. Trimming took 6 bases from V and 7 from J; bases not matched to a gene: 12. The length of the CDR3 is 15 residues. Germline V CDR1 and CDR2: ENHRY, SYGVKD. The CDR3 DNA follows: TGTGCCATCAGCGGTGGACTAGCGGTCTCGGATGAGCAGTACTTC. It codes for CAISGGLAVSDEQYF.

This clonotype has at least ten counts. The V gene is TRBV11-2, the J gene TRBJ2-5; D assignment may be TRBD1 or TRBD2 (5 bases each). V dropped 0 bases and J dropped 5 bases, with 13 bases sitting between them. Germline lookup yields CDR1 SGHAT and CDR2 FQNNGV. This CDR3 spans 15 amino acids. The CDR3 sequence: CASSLDGRDRETQYF. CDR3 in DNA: TGTGCCAGCAGCTTAGATGGCAGGGACCGTGAGACCCAGTACTTC.

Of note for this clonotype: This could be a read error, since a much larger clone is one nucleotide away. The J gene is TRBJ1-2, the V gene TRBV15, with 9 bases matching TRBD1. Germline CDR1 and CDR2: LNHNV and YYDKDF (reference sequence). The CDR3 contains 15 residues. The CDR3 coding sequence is TGTGCCACCAGCAGACCAGGACAGGGGATAAGTGGCTGCACCTTC. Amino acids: CATSRPGQGISGCTF.

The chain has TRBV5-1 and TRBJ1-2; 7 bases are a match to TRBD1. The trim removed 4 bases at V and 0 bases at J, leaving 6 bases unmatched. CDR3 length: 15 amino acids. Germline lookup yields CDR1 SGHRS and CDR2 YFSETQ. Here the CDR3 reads CASSPGQPTNYGYTF. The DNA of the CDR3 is TGCGCCAGCAGCCCGGGACAGCCGACTAACTATGGCTACACCTTC.